Detailed here is one T cell receptor beta chain. What it recognizes is unknown. The source of the sample is a study of cytomegalovirus exposure and HLA in healthy donors. Findings and caveats of the study: Among immune exposure information, only CMV serostatus was available.

60 Vbeta and 13 Jbeta primers were used in PCR. Profiled with immunoSEQ multiplex PCR; TCRdb holds only in-frame clones, not every one. The table has more than 110,000 clones, roughly 80% seen once. The germline V gene has CDR1 MGHRA and CDR2 YSYEKL. Between the trimmed V and J ends, which lost 0 bases and 9 bases, there was a span of 14 bases. The CDR3 consists of 14 residues. This clonotype was sampled from a man in his forties in good health and CMV-seropositive. The sample consisted of PBMCs. The chain is built from TRBV4-1 and TRBJ1-1; D remains unclear. This CDR3 is CASSQEAEVRKAFF. CDR3 DNA: TGCGCCAGCAGCCAAGAGGCTGAGGTACGTAAAGCTTTCTTT.